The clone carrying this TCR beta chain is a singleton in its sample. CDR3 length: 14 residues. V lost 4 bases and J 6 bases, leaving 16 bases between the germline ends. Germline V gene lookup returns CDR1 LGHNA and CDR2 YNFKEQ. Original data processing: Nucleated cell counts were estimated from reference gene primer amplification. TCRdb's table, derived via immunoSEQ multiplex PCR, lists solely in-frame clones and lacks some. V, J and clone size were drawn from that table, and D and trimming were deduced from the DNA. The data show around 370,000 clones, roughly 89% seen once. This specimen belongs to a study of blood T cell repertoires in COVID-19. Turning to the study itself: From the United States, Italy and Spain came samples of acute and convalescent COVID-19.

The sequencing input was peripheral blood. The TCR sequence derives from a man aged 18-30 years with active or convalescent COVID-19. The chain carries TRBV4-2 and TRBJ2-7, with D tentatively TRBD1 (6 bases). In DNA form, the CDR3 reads TGTGCCAGCAGCCTCACAGGGTCCATCTCCGAGCAGTACTTC. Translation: CASSLTGSISEQYF.